The 31 T cell receptor beta chains in this list originate from one sample, sequenced in a study of cytomegalovirus exposure and HLA in healthy donors. Use of 60 Vbeta and 13 Jbeta primers characterized the PCR. Repertoires were generated with immunoSEQ multiplex PCR, while TCRdb's copy carries only in-frame clones and drops some. This sample yields about 140,000 clones, of which roughly four fifths are seen a single time; roughly 3.4% belongs to the top ten. Sequenced sample: PBMCs. These receptor sequences come from a man aged 18-30 years in good health and CMV-seropositive.

The rearrangement links TRBV5-1 to TRBJ2-5, with 8 bases identical to TRBD1. The V and J ends lost 4 bases and 3 bases, in that order; junction bases with no gene match: 8. The CDR3 is 15 residues long. Germline CDR1 is SGHRS and CDR2 is YFSETQ. CDR3 protein: CASSLYRGSEETQYF. CDR3 bases: TGCGCCAGCAGCCTTTACAGGGGGAGCGAAGAGACCCAGTACTTC.

This clone appeared a single time. The chain has TRBV27 and TRBJ1-1; D gene unclear. The CDR3 covers 15 residues. The V end was cut by 0 bases, the J end by 1 base, with 9 bases between. CDR1 and CDR2 (germline): MNHEY, SMNVEV (reference sequence). The CDR3, as DNA: TGTGCCAGCAGTTTATCGGTAGCGGAGAACACTGAAGCTTTCTTT. Protein product: CASSLSVAENTEAFF.

The chain recombines TRBV7-3 with TRBJ1-1; D perhaps matches TRBD1 (5 bases). Germline V gives CDR1 SGHTA, CDR2 FQGTGA. V dropped 9 bases and J dropped 0 bases, with 11 bases sitting between them. The CDR3 runs 13 residues. DNA for the CDR3: TGTGCCAGGGGAGGGGCGATGAACACTGAAGCTTTCTTT. Translation gives CARGGAMNTEAFF.

The rearrangement uses TRBV5-4 and TRBJ2-2; maybe TRBD2 (6 bases). From germline, CDR1 is SGHNT and CDR2 YYREEE (reference sequence). The CDR3 is 16 residues long. The V end was cut by 4 bases, the J end by 4 bases, with 17 bases between. The CDR3 spells CASSPGRGGSTGELFF. The CDR3 nucleotides are TGTGCCAGCAGCCCGGGACGTGGAGGGAGCACCGGGGAGCTGTTTTTT.

The table lists this clone with a count of one. The chain recombines TRBV6-5 with TRBJ2-2, with a tentative D call TRBD1 (6 bases). V lost 6 bases and J 0 bases, leaving 8 bases between the germline ends. The germline gives CDR1 MNHEY, CDR2 SVGAGI. The CDR3 length is 14 residues. The DNA for the CDR3 is TGTGCCAGCAGGAGGACAGCGAACACCGGGGAGCTGTTTTTT. Translated: CASRRTANTGELFF.

The chain uses TRBV7-9 and TRBJ2-7, with TRBD2 matching 9 bases. The CDR3 has 13 residues. Per the germline V gene, CDR1 is SEHNR and CDR2 is FQNEAQ (reference sequence). V was pared by 4 bases and J by 6 bases, with 4 bases of the junction left unmatched. The CDR3 sequence: CASSSGLAVEQYF. Here the CDR3 DNA reads TGTGCCAGCAGCTCGGGACTAGCCGTCGAGCAGTACTTC.

The chain employs TRBV21-1 and TRBJ2-7; no check of the table's D call, TRBD2, against the DNA was made. TRBV21-1 is a pseudogene segment. The CDR3 has 15 residues. Here the CDR3 reads CASSKERGGRDEQYF. CDR3 bases: TGTGCCAGCAGCAAAGAACGGGGAGGCCGGGACGAGCAGTACTTC.

The gene calls are TRBV5-1 and TRBJ1-4; 8 positions match TRBD1. Germline lookup yields CDR1 SGHRS and CDR2 YFSETQ. The CDR3 contains 15 residues. The V gene end was trimmed by 4 bases and the J gene end by 5 bases; junction bases not matched to a gene: 7. CDR3: CASSQQGQANEKLFF. Here the CDR3 DNA reads TGCGCCAGCAGCCAGCAGGGACAGGCGAATGAAAAACTGTTTTTT.

The chain has TRBV7-3 and TRBJ1-1; 9 nucleotides agree with TRBD1. This CDR3 region has 16 residues. The germline CDR1 and CDR2 sequences are SGHTA and FQGTGA. J lost 0 bases, V lost 5 bases, and 7 bases had no gene match. This chain's CDR3 is CASSAKGDRVNTEAFF. The CDR3 DNA sequence: TGTGCCAGCAGCGCCAAGGGGGACAGGGTGAACACTGAAGCTTTCTTT.

The CDR3 DNA sequence: TGCGCCAGCAGCCAAGAAAACGTCAACGGGCCAGCGGGAAACACCGGGGAGCTGTTTTTT. Its translation is CASSQENVNGPAGNTGELFF. The rearrangement uses TRBV4-1 and TRBJ2-2, with TRBD2 matching over 7 bases. This CDR3 region has 20 residues. CDR1 and CDR2 (germline): MGHRA, YSYEKL. V lost 0 bases to trimming and J lost 2 bases; unmatched junction nucleotides: 15.

The chain combines TRBV27 with TRBJ2-7; maybe TRBD2 (7 bases). This CDR3 is 15 amino acids long. V dropped 5 bases and J dropped 1 base, with 15 bases sitting between them. The germline V gene encodes CDR1 MNHEY and CDR2 SMNVEV (reference sequence). CDR3 nucleotides: TGTGCCAGCAGTCCCGAGGGGGGGGGATCCTACGAGCAGTACTTC. Translating it yields CASSPEGGGSYEQYF.

The CDR3 coding sequence is TGTGCCAGCAGTACCGGGACAGGGGGCCTGAACGAGCAGTACTTC. It yields the protein CASSTGTGGLNEQYF. The chain has TRBV2 and TRBJ2-7, with 12 nucleotides matching TRBD1. Germline CDR1 reads SNHLY; CDR2 reads FYNNEI. V trimming: 5 bases; J trimming: 5 bases; junction bases outside the gene matches: 7. CDR3 length: 15 residues.

CDR3 nucleotides: TGTGCCAGCAGCTTGGGGGGACAGGGGAACACCGGGGAGCTGTTTTTT. The encoded protein is CASSLGGQGNTGELFF. The chain carries TRBV7-9 and TRBJ2-2, with 9 bases lining up with TRBD1. V shed 3 bases, J shed 1 base, and the junction held 3 bases outside the gene matches. CDR1 and CDR2 (germline): SEHNR, FQNEAQ (reference sequence). This CDR3 is 16 amino acids long.

The chain recombines TRBV6-6 with TRBJ1-5, with a tentative D call TRBD1 (6 bases). The CDR3 sequence is 14 residues long. V shed 5 bases and J shed 1 base, with 9 bases lying between them. Germline values: CDR1 MNHNY, CDR2 SVGAGI (reference sequence). In DNA form, the CDR3 reads TGTGCCAGCAGTCAACAGGGAAGCAATCAGCCCCAGCATTTT. It is translated as CASSQQGSNQPQHF.

The rearrangement uses TRBV6-6 and TRBJ1-1; 8 positions agree with TRBD1. The germline V gene encodes CDR1 MNHNY and CDR2 SVGAGI (reference sequence). The CDR3 is 13 residues long. V was pared by 5 bases and J by 5 bases, with 4 bases of the junction left unmatched. CDR3 amino acids: CASSTNRGTEAFF. In DNA, the CDR3 is TGTGCCAGCAGTACCAACAGGGGGACTGAAGCTTTCTTT.

The genes are TRBV18 and TRBJ2-3, with a tentative D call TRBD1 (6 bases). V lost 3 bases, J lost 4 bases, and 14 bases lay in between. Germline CDR1 KGHSH, CDR2 LQKENI. This CDR3 spans 15 amino acids. The CDR3 protein is CASSPSRTVADTQYF. The CDR3, as DNA: TGTGCCAGCTCACCCTCTCGGACAGTGGCAGATACGCAGTATTTT.

The genes are TRBV7-2 and TRBJ2-5, with D possibly matching TRBD2 (6 bases). The CDR3 is made up of 13 amino acids. Trimming pared 6 bases from V and 3 bases from J, leaving 11 bases between. The germline gives CDR1 SGHTA, CDR2 FQGNSA. CDR3 nucleotide sequence: TGTGCCAGCAGGCCCCGGGGGAAAGAGACCCAGTACTTC. Residues: CASRPRGKETQYF.

V usage is TRBV11-2 and J usage is TRBJ2-1; D is unresolved. The CDR3 spans 12 residues. Trimming took off 7 bases at V and 7 bases at J, with 11 bases between the two ends. Per germline, CDR1 SGHAT and CDR2 FQNNGV. The CDR3 sequence: CASTNLRNEQFF. CDR3 in DNA: TGTGCCAGCACCAACTTGAGGAATGAGCAGTTCTTC.

The chain links TRBV7-8 to TRBJ2-7; the D is unclear. This CDR3 comprises 14 residues. In germline, CDR1 is SGHVS, CDR2 FQNEAQ. V gave up 0 bases and J gave up 1 base, with 7 bases separating them. The CDR3 protein is CASSLARASYEQYF. The CDR3 bases are TGTGCCAGCAGCTTAGCGCGAGCGTCCTACGAGCAGTACTTC.

This clone was counted a few times. V is TRBV6-1 and J is TRBJ2-7; 10 bases agree with TRBD2. This CDR3 region has 13 residues. Germline V gene lookup returns CDR1 MNHNS and CDR2 SASEGT. V shed 9 bases, J shed 1 base, and the junction held 3 bases outside the gene matches. The CDR3 region is CASRTSGSYEQYF. The CDR3 region has the DNA TGTGCCAGTAGGACTAGCGGTTCCTACGAGCAGTACTTC.

This clone has only one observation. The rearrangement uses TRBV28 and TRBJ2-1, with TRBD2 matching over 11 bases. The trim removed 6 bases at V and 7 bases at J, leaving 11 bases unmatched. Looked up from germline, CDR1 is MDHEN and CDR2 is SYDVKM. CDR3 size: 16 residues. CDR3: CASSSRLSGRGNEQFF. The CDR3 DNA follows: TGTGCCAGCAGCAGTAGACTTAGCGGGAGGGGGAATGAGCAGTTCTTC.

As to this clone: The same CDR3 can be traced to other DNA sequences in this sample. The CDR3 reads CASSLARTANTGELFF. The CDR3 DNA reads as TGCGCCAGCAGCTTGGCACGGACAGCGAACACCGGGGAGCTGTTTTTT. This sequence joins TRBV5-1 and TRBJ2-2; weak D call: TRBD1 (6 bases). This CDR3 has 16 residues. The V gene's germline CDR1 is SGHRS and CDR2 YFSETQ. Trimming removed 0 bases from V and 0 bases from J, with 9 bases in between.

This sequence joins TRBV7-6 and TRBJ2-2; 8 bases are a match to TRBD1. Germline CDR1 SGHVS, CDR2 FNYEAQ. The V and J ends lost 6 bases and 5 bases, in that order; junction bases with no gene match: 8. CDR3 length: 15 amino acids. This CDR3 is CASSRTGGRTGELFF. The CDR3 DNA sequence: TGTGCCAGCAGTCGCACAGGGGGACGGACCGGGGAGCTGTTTTTT.

The V call is TRBV27, the J call TRBJ1-1; 9 bases map to TRBD1. Germline lookup yields CDR1 MNHEY and CDR2 SMNVEV (reference sequence). The CDR3 length is 13 residues. V gave up 6 bases and J gave up 5 bases; unmatched junction bases: 4. The CDR3 coding sequence is TGTGCCAGCAGGGGACAGGGATGGACTGAAGCTTTCTTT. As protein: CASRGQGWTEAFF.

This chain connects TRBV6-6 to TRBJ2-3; the D gene is possibly TRBD2 (5 bases). CDR3 length equals 13 residues. V was trimmed by 7 bases and J by 1 base, leaving 9 bases between them. In germline, CDR1 is MNHNY, CDR2 SVGAGI (reference sequence). The CDR3 protein is CASKNSGTDTQYF. The CDR3 nucleotides read TGTGCCAGCAAAAATAGCGGCACAGATACGCAGTATTTT.

This chain uses TRBV18 with TRBJ2-1, with D perhaps matching TRBD2 (7 bases). CDR3 size: 16 residues. Germline assignment: CDR1 KGHSH and CDR2 LQKENI. V was clipped by 3 bases and J by 7 bases, with 19 bases between them. The CDR3 sequence: CASSPALGGRGNEQFF. The CDR3 bases are TGTGCCAGCTCACCGGCACTGGGGGGGCGCGGGAATGAGCAGTTCTTC. The full variable domain, completed using reference TRBV18 and TRBJ2-1, is NAGVMQNPRHLVRRRGQEARLRCSPMKGHSHVYWYRQLPEEGLKFMVYLQKENIIDESGMPKERFSAEFPKEGPSILRIQQVVRGDSAAYFCASSPALGGRGNEQFFGPGTRLTVL.

The chain combines TRBV27 with TRBJ2-4, with 7 bases fitting TRBD1. The V gene end was trimmed by 1 base and the J gene end by 6 bases; junction bases not matched to a gene: 6. Per the germline V gene, CDR1 is MNHEY and CDR2 is SMNVEV (reference sequence). CDR3 length: 15 residues. The CDR3 region is CASSLLETGRNIQYF. The CDR3 DNA is TGTGCCAGCAGTTTATTGGAGACAGGGAGAAACATTCAGTACTTC.

This clone was seen a single time. This chain uses TRBV19 with TRBJ1-4, with 9 bases lining up with TRBD1. V gave up 5 bases and J gave up 4 bases; unmatched junction bases: 5. The CDR3 consists of 15 residues. Germline V gene lookup returns CDR1 LNHDA and CDR2 SQIVND (reference sequence). CDR3 nucleotides: TGTGCCAGTAGTCCTTTGGACAGGGGTAATGAAAAACTGTTTTTT. As protein: CASSPLDRGNEKLFF.

This clone was observed a few times. The chain carries TRBV5-1 and TRBJ2-6; D unresolved. The CDR3 is 14 residues long. From germline, CDR1 is SGHRS and CDR2 YFSETQ. The ends were cut back, 2 bases at V and 4 bases at J, with 7 bases in the middle. CDR3 DNA: TGCGCCAGCAGCTTACATCAAGGGGCCAACGTCCTGACTTTC. It specifies CASSLHQGANVLTF.

CDR3 sequence: CASSLYSGYGYTF. The DNA for the CDR3 is TGTGCCAGCAGTTTATACTCGGGCTATGGCTACACCTTC. V and J are TRBV27 and TRBJ1-2; D uncertain. This CDR3 comprises 13 residues. Germline loops: CDR1 MNHEY, CDR2 SMNVEV (reference sequence). Between the trimmed V and J ends, which lost 1 base and 4 bases, there was a span of 7 bases.

The J gene is TRBJ2-1, the V gene TRBV5-1; 8 bases are shared with TRBD1. The CDR3 sequence is 14 residues long. V was clipped by 0 bases and J by 8 bases; unmatched bases: 4. Germline values: CDR1 SGHRS, CDR2 YFSETQ. The CDR3 region is CASSLEQGAYEQFF. The CDR3 DNA sequence: TGCGCCAGCAGCTTGGAGCAGGGGGCGTATGAGCAGTTCTTC.